This TCR beta chain was identified in a study of T cell repertoires in cytomegalovirus infection. About the study: Evidence of both CMV infection and a matching HLA type came from public TCR beta signatures.

The sample holds a few counts of this clonotype. Its specificity is not known. Germline V gene lookup returns CDR1 MNHGY and CDR2 SVAAGI. The CDR3 contains 17 residues. V lost 1 base to trimming and J lost 2 bases; unmatched junction nucleotides: 5. TCRdb processed the reads anew with MiXCR; each CDR3 protein has one entry. The sample records about 100,000 distinct CDR3 sequences, roughly 39% being singletons. The study's findings and limits: HLA-C-restricted CMV clonotypes gave the most frequent clonotype in two of eight donors.

This sample comprised CD8+ T cells from cultured PBMCs, obtained from culture after CMV antigen stimulation. The chain links TRBV6-9 to TRBJ2-1; TRBD2 aligns across 10 bases. The TCR was taken from a human donor in good health (CMV status not recorded). Some clones in this sample may be carry-over from other donors' samples. In nucleotides, the CDR3 is TGTGCCAGCAGTTATTTCGCTAGCGGGGGCCCCTACAATGAGCAGTTCTTC. As protein: CASSYFASGGPYNEQFF.